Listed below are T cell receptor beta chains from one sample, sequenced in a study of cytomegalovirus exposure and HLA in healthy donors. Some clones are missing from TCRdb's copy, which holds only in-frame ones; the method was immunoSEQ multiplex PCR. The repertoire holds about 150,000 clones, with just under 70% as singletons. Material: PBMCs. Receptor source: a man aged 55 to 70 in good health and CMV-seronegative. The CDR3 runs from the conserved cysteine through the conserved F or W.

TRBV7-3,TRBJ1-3,CASSPTGGKDTIYF
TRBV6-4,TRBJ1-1,CASSRDRGQFTEAFF
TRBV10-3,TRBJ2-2,CAISDSPGLADYTGELFF
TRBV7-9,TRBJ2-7,CASSLEGLAYEQYF
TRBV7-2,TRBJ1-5,CASSSRPVQPQHF
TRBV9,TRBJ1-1,CASSGGQSNTEAFF
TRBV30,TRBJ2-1,CAWSVQTSGSIYREQFF
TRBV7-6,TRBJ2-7,CASSFGTGPYEQYF
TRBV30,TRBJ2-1,CAWSALPLAGGHNEQFF
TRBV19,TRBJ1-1,CASSIDGANTEAFF
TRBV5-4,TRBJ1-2,CASSLGGASYGYTF
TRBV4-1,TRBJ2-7,CASSQPTSGRVYEQYF
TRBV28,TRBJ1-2,CASSWQGYGYTF
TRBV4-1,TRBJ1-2,CASSLRDTHNYGYTF
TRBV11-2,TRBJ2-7,CASSLDRANYEQYF
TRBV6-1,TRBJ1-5,CASNTGVEPQHF
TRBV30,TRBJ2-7,CAWSQGFGYEQYF
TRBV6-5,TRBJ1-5,CASSLPGGQPQHF
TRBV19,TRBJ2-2,CASSILANTGELFF
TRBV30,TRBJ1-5,CAWADRGNQPQHF
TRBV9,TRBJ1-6,CASSQINSPLHF
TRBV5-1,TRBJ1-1,CASSLDQGMNTEAFF
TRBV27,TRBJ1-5,CASSPHSNQPQHF
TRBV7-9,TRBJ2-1,CASSFRTSVYNEQFF
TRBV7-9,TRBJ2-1,CASSLGGGAGPQGLFF
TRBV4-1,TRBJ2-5,CASSQDGELAGGQETQYF
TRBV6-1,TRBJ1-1,CASSVQGQGATEAFF
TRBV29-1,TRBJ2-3,CSSKGDPRSTDTQYF
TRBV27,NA,CASSPIRLAGDSYEQYF
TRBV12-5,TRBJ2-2,CASGLGQGGNTGELFF
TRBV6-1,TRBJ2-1,CASRTGSSYNEQFF
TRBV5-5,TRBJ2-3,CASSFRLAGGQRGDTQYF
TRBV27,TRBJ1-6,CASSLAYRSTYNSPLHF
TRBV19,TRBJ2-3,CASIRAGGSEPSTDTQYF
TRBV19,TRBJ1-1,CASSILGQGDTEAFF
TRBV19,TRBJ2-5,CASRVDSQETQYF
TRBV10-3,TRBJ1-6,CAIGGQVDSPLHF
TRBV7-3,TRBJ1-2,CASSLNGGRGYTF
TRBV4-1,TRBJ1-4,CASSQDGATNEKLFF
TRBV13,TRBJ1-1,CASSSDRGRAFF
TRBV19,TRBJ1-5,CASILGQGDVTSNQPQHF
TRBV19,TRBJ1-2,CASSLRDSGNTF